The 20 T cell receptor beta chains below were found in one sample sequenced in a study of graft-versus-host responses after intestinal transplantation. The antigens for these receptors are not known. Profiling relied on immunoSEQ multiplex PCR, and the TCRdb table lists in-frame clones only, not all of them. The top ten clones hold around 0.36% of a sample with more than 70,000 clones, around 90% of them seen once. Sequences were derived from unstimulated CD8+ T cells sorted from spleen or lymph node cells, sampled before transplant. These receptors were collected from a human donor who was the organ donor for an intestinal transplant.

The rearrangement uses TRBV5-6 and TRBJ2-3; weak D call: TRBD2 (6 bases). The CDR3 is made up of 12 amino acids. With 3 bases removed from V and 4 bases from J, the gap between germline ends came to 6 bases. Germline V gene data show CDR1 as SGHDT and CDR2 as YYEEEE. The CDR3: CASSWEADTQYF. CDR3 nucleotides: TGTGCCAGCAGCTGGGAGGCAGATACGCAGTATTTT.

This chain links TRBV7-2 with TRBJ2-3, with D maybe TRBD2 (6 bases). The CDR3 covers 13 residues. The germline V gene encodes CDR1 SGHTA and CDR2 FQGNSA. Between the trimmed V and J ends, which lost 3 bases and 5 bases, there was a span of 9 bases. This CDR3 is CASSFGGIDTQYF. The CDR3 DNA follows: TGTGCCAGCAGCTTCGGGGGAATAGATACGCAGTATTTT.

The chain employs TRBV19 and TRBJ2-7; TRBD1 aligns across 9 bases. CDR3 length: 15 residues. V dropped 6 bases and J dropped 4; count of bases not matched to a gene: 10. Germline CDR1 reads LNHDA; CDR2 reads SQIVND (reference sequence). CDR3 loop: CASRQGQGSLYEQYF. The CDR3, as DNA: TGTGCCAGTAGACAAGGACAGGGGTCCCTTTACGAGCAGTACTTC.

The V gene is TRBV29-1, the J gene TRBJ2-2, with TRBD1 matching 8 bases. Germline V CDR1 and CDR2: SQVTM, ANQGSEA. V dropped 6 bases and J dropped 3; count of bases not matched to a gene: 6. The CDR3 spans 14 residues. Here the CDR3 reads CSVAGGFDTGELFF. In nucleotides, the CDR3 is TGCAGCGTCGCAGGGGGCTTTGACACCGGGGAGCTGTTTTTT.

V usage is TRBV19 and J usage is TRBJ1-4, with no clear D. V was shortened by 1 base and J by 0 bases, with 12 bases between the two germline ends. The CDR3 has 17 amino acids. Germline loops: CDR1 LNHDA, CDR2 SQIVND (reference sequence). CDR3 in amino acids: CASSIVAEVATNEKLFF. The DNA for the CDR3 is TGTGCCAGTAGTATAGTTGCGGAGGTTGCAACTAATGAAAAACTGTTTTTT. Full variable domain (missing parts from reference TRBV19 and TRBJ1-4): DGGITQSPKYLFRKEGQNVTLSCEQNLNHDAMYWYRQDPGQGLRLIYYSQIVNDFQKGDIAEGYSVSREKKESFPLTVTSAQKNPTAFYLCASSIVAEVATNEKLFFGSGTQLSVL.

The chain links TRBV7-9 to TRBJ2-5, with 9 bases identical to TRBD1. Unmatched junction bases numbered 18, after V lost 2 bases and J lost 5 bases. Germline V gene lookup returns CDR1 SEHNR and CDR2 FQNEAQ (reference sequence). This CDR3 has 19 residues. CDR3: CASSLPVEYLTGGVETQYF. As DNA, the CDR3 is TGTGCCAGCAGCTTACCGGTGGAGTACTTGACAGGGGGTGTGGAGACCCAGTACTTC.

The J gene is TRBJ1-5, the V gene TRBV19; D is unclear. V shed 1 base and J shed 2 bases, with 12 bases lying between them. CDR1 is LNHDA, CDR2 SQIVND, per germline (reference sequence). This CDR3 region has 16 residues. The CDR3 DNA follows: TGTGCCAGTAGTATAGTTTCCCGAGCGGGCAATCAGCCCCAGCATTTT. Translating gives CASSIVSRAGNQPQHF. The variable domain in full, with the rest retrieved from reference TRBV19 and TRBJ1-5, is DGGITQSPKYLFRKEGQNVTLSCEQNLNHDAMYWYRQDPGQGLRLIYYSQIVNDFQKGDIAEGYSVSREKKESFPLTVTSAQKNPTAFYLCASSIVSRAGNQPQHFGDGTRLSIL.

The chain recombines TRBV28 with TRBJ1-2, with 7 bases fitting TRBD1. Germline trimming cut 6 bases from V and 7 bases from J; bases unmatched to any gene: 8. The CDR3 length is 13 residues. From germline, CDR1 is MDHEN and CDR2 SYDVKM. CDR3 region: CASSSRTGVGYTF. As DNA, the CDR3 is TGTGCCAGCAGCTCTAGGACAGGCGTTGGCTACACCTTC.

The rearrangement uses TRBV27 and TRBJ2-2; 10 bases are a match to TRBD2. The germline V gene has CDR1 MNHEY and CDR2 SMNVEV (reference sequence). This CDR3 contains 16 residues. V dropped 6 bases and J dropped 3; count of bases not matched to a gene: 7. CDR3 coding DNA: TGTGCCAGCAGATACAGCGGGGGGGCGTACACCGGGGAGCTGTTTTTT. It yields the protein CASRYSGGAYTGELFF.

This clone was picked up one time. The chain links TRBV10-3 to TRBJ2-5; D is possibly TRBD2 (6 bases). The V and J ends lost 6 bases and 4 bases respectively, with 12 bases between them. Per the germline V gene, CDR1 is ENHRY and CDR2 is SYGVKD. This CDR3 contains 13 residues. The DNA for the CDR3 is TGTGCCATCAGGGGACCCGGGGGAGAGACCCAGTACTTC. The encoded protein is CAIRGPGGETQYF.

This rearrangement joins TRBV4-1 to TRBJ1-5; D is ambiguous. The CDR3 is 14 amino acids. Per the germline V gene, CDR1 is MGHRA and CDR2 is YSYEKL. V was pared by 1 base and J by 7 bases, with 11 bases between. The CDR3, as DNA: TGCGCCAGCAGCCAAGTTCCCCCGAGGCAGCCCCAGCATTTT. This encodes CASSQVPPRQPQHF.

The CDR3 DNA reads TGTGCCAGCAGCGTAACCCCGGACAGCGGACAGCCCCAGCATTTT. Its translation: CASSVTPDSGQPQHF. This chain links TRBV9 with TRBJ1-5; the D gene is possibly TRBD1 (6 bases). The germline V gene has CDR1 SGDLS and CDR2 YYNGEE. Trimming took off 1 base at V and 7 bases at J, with 15 bases between the two ends. The CDR3 has 15 amino acids.

The sample holds a few counts of this clone. The chain combines TRBV6-4 with TRBJ2-7; D uncertain. V lost 3 bases and J lost 2, with 5 bases in between. This CDR3 spans 12 amino acids. Germline CDR1 MRHNA, CDR2 SNTAGT. The CDR3 bases are TGTGCCAGCAGTGATGTCGCCTACGAGCAGTACTTC. This gives the protein CASSDVAYEQYF.

The V gene is TRBV9, the J gene TRBJ1-1; D is perhaps TRBD1 (6 bases). V lost 4 bases and J 6 bases, leaving 13 bases between the germline ends. The CDR3 length is 13 residues. Looked up from germline, CDR1 is SGDLS and CDR2 is YYNGEE. CDR3 protein: CASSPRQVAEAFF. The DNA of the CDR3 is TGTGCCAGCAGCCCCCGACAGGTCGCTGAAGCTTTCTTT.

The chain couples TRBV6-5 to TRBJ2-3; D possibly corresponds to TRBD1 (7 bases). The ends were cut back, 5 bases at V and 2 bases at J, with 14 bases in the middle. The CDR3 has 15 residues. Germline V gene data show CDR1 as MNHEY and CDR2 as SVGAGI. The chain's CDR3 is CASSGDRDFTDTQYF. DNA for the CDR3: TGTGCCAGCAGTGGAGACAGGGACTTCACAGATACGCAGTATTTT.

The V call is TRBV6-5, the J call TRBJ1-5; D perhaps matches TRBD1 (5 bases). The CDR3 is made up of 14 amino acids. Germline loops: CDR1 MNHEY, CDR2 SVGAGI. The V end lost 5 bases, the J end lost 4 bases, and 12 bases lay between the germline ends. For the CDR3, the DNA is TGTGCCAGCAGTGAGGCCAGGGTGAATCAGCCCCAGCATTTT. This encodes CASSEARVNQPQHF.

This clone was observed a single time. DNA for the CDR3: TGTGCCAGCAGCTTAGCGCGGGGGGCGCAAACCGGGGAGCTGTTTTTT. It is translated as CASSLARGAQTGELFF. The chain is built from TRBV7-2 and TRBJ2-2, with 8 bases that match TRBD2. The J segment lost 5 bases and the V segment lost 0 bases, leaving 5 bases of the junction unmatched. The CDR3 extends over 16 amino acids. CDR1 is SGHTA, CDR2 FQGNSA, per germline.

V is TRBV9 and J is TRBJ2-7; 10 bases match TRBD2. The J segment lost 5 bases and the V segment lost 4 bases, leaving 6 bases of the junction unmatched. CDR3 length equals 14 residues. CDR1 SGDLS and CDR2 YYNGEE come from the germline V gene. The CDR3, as DNA: TGTGCCAGCAGCCTCTCGGGACTAGCGAACGAGCAGTACTTC. Translated, it gives CASSLSGLANEQYF.

This clone was detected only once. The rearrangement uses TRBV2 and TRBJ1-6, with D perhaps TRBD1 (6 bases). V dropped 7 bases and J dropped 5 bases, with 18 bases sitting between them. Germline V lookup: CDR1 SNHLY, CDR2 FYNNEI. This CDR3 spans 16 amino acids. This chain's CDR3 is CASTVTRGNHNSPLHF. In nucleotides, the CDR3 is TGTGCCAGCACCGTTACAAGGGGGAATCATAATTCACCCCTCCACTTT.

V gene TRBV4-3 combines with J gene TRBJ1-6; no firm D call. Trimming stripped 0 bases from V and 9 bases from J, with 6 bases between. Germline assignment: CDR1 LGHNA and CDR2 YSLEER. This CDR3 contains 13 residues. Written as DNA, the CDR3 is TGCGCCAGCAGCCAAGATCCTCGTTCACCCCTCCACTTT. Amino acids: CASSQDPRSPLHF.